The subject of this entry is one T cell receptor beta chain. Germline-derived CDR1 and CDR2 are LNHDA and SQIVND (reference sequence). The CDR3 loop spans 13 amino acids. The V end was cut by 8 bases, the J end by 4 bases, with 14 bases between. This specimen comes from a study of blood T cell repertoires in COVID-19. Overall study context: The study drew acute and convalescent COVID-19 samples from the United States, Italy and Spain. In each case, the material was cDNA or gDNA derived from T cells, B-cell-depleted T cells, or PBMCs.

Some clones are missing from TCRdb's copy, which holds only in-frame ones; the method was immunoSEQ multiplex PCR. The sample includes approximately 460,000 clones, 85% to 90% of them seen just once. This sequence originates from a man in his late teens or twenties with COVID-19, enrolled during active disease. V usage is TRBV19 and J usage is TRBJ1-2; D is perhaps TRBD1 (5 bases). Sequenced sample: peripheral blood. The CDR3 nucleotides are TGTGCCAGTGAAAGGGGAGGGCCCTATGGCTACACCTTC. Its protein is CASERGGPYGYTF.